The next 23 T cell receptor beta chains were all read from a single sample in a study of graft-versus-host responses after intestinal transplantation. Profiled with immunoSEQ multiplex PCR; TCRdb holds only in-frame clones, not every one. Here the sample spans 9,500 to 15,000 clones, over 90% being singletons. This specimen was PBMCs, taken roughly 110 days after intestinal transplant. The source of these receptors is a human patient who received an intestinal transplant, so some T cells may come from the graft donor.

The V and J genes are TRBV11-2 and TRBJ2-5; TRBD2 is a possible D gene (6 bases). Per the germline V gene, CDR1 is SGHAT and CDR2 is FQNNGV. The CDR3 spans 15 residues. Between the trimmed V and J ends, which lost 0 bases and 5 bases, there was a span of 13 bases. CDR3 in amino acids: CASSLEAGSEETQYF. In nucleotides, the CDR3 is TGTGCCAGCAGCTTAGAGGCCGGGAGCGAGGAGACCCAGTACTTC.

The V gene is TRBV18, the J gene TRBJ1-6; D unresolved. Germline V gene sequence: CDR1 KGHSH, CDR2 LQKENI. V lost 2 bases to trimming and J lost 9 bases, with 5 bases between them. This CDR3 comprises 12 residues. The CDR3 coding sequence is TGTGCCAGCTCACCAGGAACTTCACCCCTCCACTTT. Translating it yields CASSPGTSPLHF.

This sequence joins TRBV20-1 and TRBJ2-1, with no clear D. CDR3 length: 11 amino acids. Looked up from germline, CDR1 is DFQATT and CDR2 is SNEGSKA (reference sequence). The V gene lost 6 bases and the J gene lost 5 bases, with 8 bases spanning the gap. The CDR3 spells CSAGIDNEQFF. CDR3 sequence (DNA): TGCAGTGCAGGAATCGACAATGAGCAGTTCTTC.

This chain joins TRBV7-2 and TRBJ2-3, with D perhaps matching TRBD2 (5 bases). This CDR3 is 17 amino acids long. Germline loops: CDR1 SGHTA, CDR2 FQGNSA. Trimming left V 1 base short and J 0 bases short, with 14 bases between. CDR3 sequence: CASSLVHLRGSTDTQYF. For the CDR3, the DNA is TGTGCCAGCAGCTTAGTCCACCTGCGCGGGAGCACAGATACGCAGTATTTT.

The V gene is TRBV5-6, the J gene TRBJ1-2, with D tentatively TRBD1 (6 bases). Trimming stripped 3 bases from V and 4 bases from J, with 10 bases between. Germline V gene data show CDR1 as SGHDT and CDR2 as YYEEEE. The CDR3 runs to 13 residues. This CDR3 is CASSSGQSYGYTF. The CDR3 bases are TGTGCCAGCAGCTCAGGACAGAGCTATGGCTACACCTTC. Full variable domain (rest looked up from reference TRBV5-6 and TRBJ1-2): DAGVTQSPTHLIKTRGQQVTLRCSPKSGHDTVSWYQQALGQGPQFIFQYYEEEERQRGNFPDRFSGHQFPNYSSELNVNALLLGDSALYLCASSSGQSYGYTFGSGTRLTVV.

This chain uses TRBV15 with TRBJ2-5; a possible D gene is TRBD1 (6 bases). Germline V lookup: CDR1 LNHNV, CDR2 YYDKDF (reference sequence). Trimming removed 1 base from V and 1 base from J, with 10 bases in between. The CDR3 covers 15 residues. The CDR3 nucleotides read TGTGCCACCAGCAGAGTTCGGACAGTCCAAGAGACCCAGTACTTC. Translating it yields CATSRVRTVQETQYF.

This clone occurred once. The chain employs TRBV27 and TRBJ2-5, with 8 bases fitting TRBD1. This CDR3 comprises 16 residues. V was pared by 5 bases and J by 4 bases, with 12 bases of the junction left unmatched. Germline V gives CDR1 MNHEY, CDR2 SMNVEV (reference sequence). DNA for the CDR3: TGTGCCAGCAGTAACACCAGGGGGCGTATGGTAGAGACCCAGTACTTC. Amino acids: CASSNTRGRMVETQYF.

The chain recombines TRBV9 with TRBJ1-4; D may be TRBD1 (5 bases). Germline V gives CDR1 SGDLS, CDR2 YYNGEE. The V and J ends lost 0 bases and 8 bases respectively, with 14 bases between them. The CDR3 has 15 residues. CDR3 in DNA: TGTGCCAGCAGCGTAGCTTTAGAGACAGAAGAAAAACTGTTTTTT. Encoded protein: CASSVALETEEKLFF.

The rearrangement joins TRBV7-9 to TRBJ2-7; 8 bases line up with TRBD2. The CDR3 spans 15 residues. The V segment lost 5 bases and the J segment 4 bases; nucleotides outside the gene matches: 10. Germline values: CDR1 SEHNR, CDR2 FQNEAQ (reference sequence). CDR3 amino acids: CASSLSGIPPYEQYF. The CDR3 DNA is TGTGCCAGCAGCCTTAGCGGGATCCCCCCTTACGAGCAGTACTTC.

The chain recombines TRBV19 with TRBJ2-1; 10 positions agree with TRBD1. This CDR3 comprises 17 residues. Germline CDR1 is LNHDA and CDR2 is SQIVND (reference sequence). V dropped 0 bases and J dropped 3; count of bases not matched to a gene: 5. The DNA of the CDR3 is TGTGCCAGTAGTATAGAGCTGACAGGGGGCTTCTACAATGAGCAGTTCTTC. As protein: CASSIELTGGFYNEQFF.

The chain joins TRBV27 to TRBJ1-2, with 9 bases fitting TRBD1. The CDR3 extends over 18 amino acids. V lost 0 bases to trimming and J lost 4 bases; unmatched junction nucleotides: 12. Germline values: CDR1 MNHEY, CDR2 SMNVEV (reference sequence). CDR3 region: CASSLSAPGTGNSYGYTF. The CDR3 region has the DNA TGTGCCAGCAGTTTATCTGCCCCCGGGACAGGGAATTCCTATGGCTACACCTTC.

This clone was recorded only once. The genes are TRBV10-3 and TRBJ2-1; tentative D call: TRBD2 (5 bases). V lost 4 bases and J 8 bases, leaving 9 bases between the germline ends. The length of the CDR3 is 12 residues. Germline CDR1 ENHRY, CDR2 SYGVKD. CDR3 in amino acids: CAISVLADEQFF. CDR3 sequence (DNA): TGTGCCATCAGTGTCCTAGCTGATGAGCAGTTCTTC.

The CDR3 sequence is CASSLLTGTNERATYEQYF. CDR3 bases: TGTGCCAGCAGCCTCCTGACCGGGACTAACGAAAGGGCTACCTACGAGCAGTACTTC. The rearrangement uses TRBV7-2 and TRBJ2-7; 7 nucleotides align to TRBD2. The CDR3 has 19 amino acids. V was clipped by 5 bases and J by 2 bases; unmatched bases: 21. Germline assignment: CDR1 SGHTA and CDR2 FQGNSA.

The chain uses TRBV6-5 and TRBJ2-3; D is possibly TRBD1 (6 bases). The CDR3 has 14 amino acids. V was cut by 10 bases and J by 0 bases, with 14 bases left in between. Germline CDR1 and CDR2: MNHEY and SVGAGI. The CDR3 here is CATNDQGSTDTQYF. The CDR3 DNA reads TGTGCCACTAACGACCAGGGGAGCACAGATACGCAGTATTTT.

The J gene is TRBJ2-5, the V gene TRBV27; TRBD1 agrees at 9 bases. The J call may be incorrect, as the DNA end agrees better with TRBJ2-7. Germline-derived CDR1 and CDR2 are MNHEY and SMNVEV (reference sequence). The CDR3 has 14 amino acids. The DNA for the CDR3 is TGTGCCAGCACCCCGACAGGGGGCTCCTACGAGCAGTACTTC. This codes for CASTPTGGSYEQYF.

The genes are TRBV27 and TRBJ1-5; 12 bases map to TRBD1. CDR3 size: 19 residues. V shed 2 bases and J 6 bases; nucleotides not matched to a gene: 14. Germline V gene data show CDR1 as MNHEY and CDR2 as SMNVEV (reference sequence). The CDR3 DNA sequence: TGTGCCAGCAGTTTAATGGGGACCGGGACAGGGGGCGTCGTTCAGCCCCAGCATTTT. Amino acid sequence: CASSLMGTGTGGVVQPQHF.

On this clone itself: In the same sample, other DNA sequences code for this CDR3. This chain links TRBV6-5 with TRBJ2-7; TRBD1 matches at 7 bases. The V gene's germline CDR1 is MNHEY and CDR2 SVGAGI. Unmatched junction bases numbered 7, after V lost 6 bases and J lost 2 bases. The CDR3 spans 14 residues. The chain's CDR3 is CASRPQGSPYEQYF. The CDR3 coding sequence is TGTGCCAGCAGGCCACAGGGGTCGCCCTACGAGCAGTACTTC.

The rearrangement uses TRBV30 and TRBJ1-4; 8 positions match TRBD1. The trim removed 3 bases at V and 8 bases at J, leaving 2 bases unmatched. Germline assignment: CDR1 GTSNPN and CDR2 SVGIG (reference sequence). The CDR3 is 12 amino acids. The DNA of the CDR3 is TGTGCCTGGAGGGACAGGGACGAAAAACTGTTTTTT. Translating gives CAWRDRDEKLFF.

The chain employs TRBV6-5 and TRBJ1-2, with TRBD1 as a possible D gene (6 bases). Germline V gene sequence: CDR1 MNHEY, CDR2 SVGAGI. This CDR3 has 16 residues. V was trimmed by 1 base and J by 6 bases, leaving 18 bases between them. The CDR3 sequence is CASSYFLGASIDGYTF. In nucleotides, the CDR3 is TGTGCCAGCAGTTACTTCTTGGGGGCGAGCATAGATGGCTACACCTTC.

V and J are TRBV11-2 and TRBJ2-5; 8 nucleotides align to TRBD2. CDR1 is SGHAT and CDR2 is FQNNGV in the germline V gene. The CDR3 covers 17 residues. The J segment lost 0 bases and the V segment lost 3 bases, leaving 9 bases of the junction unmatched. The CDR3 region has the DNA TGTGCCAGCAGCTTTGGCCTAGCGGGTCCTAACCAAGAGACCCAGTACTTC. Translation gives CASSFGLAGPNQETQYF.

This clone has just one count. The genes are TRBV5-1 and TRBJ1-4; 9 bases align to TRBD1. The CDR3 loop spans 15 amino acids. The trim removed 3 bases at V and 2 bases at J, leaving 2 bases unmatched. The germline CDR1 and CDR2 sequences are SGHRS and YFSETQ. This CDR3 reads CASSSQGATNEKLFF. The CDR3 DNA follows: TGCGCCAGCAGCTCACAGGGGGCCACTAATGAAAAACTGTTTTTT.

The chain uses TRBV10-2 and TRBJ2-3; D is undetermined. This CDR3 contains 15 residues. The germline V and J ends were trimmed by 1 base and 5 bases, with 13 bases remaining between them. Germline lookup yields CDR1 WSHSY and CDR2 SAAADI. In DNA form, the CDR3 reads TGCGCCAGCAGTGAGTTTGTGGGGTCGGAAGATACGCAGTATTTT. Encoded protein: CASSEFVGSEDTQYF.

The chain is built from TRBV4-1 and TRBJ1-4; D gene unclear. V lost 3 bases, J lost 8 bases, and 7 bases lay in between. The CDR3 sequence is 12 residues long. Germline CDR1 reads MGHRA; CDR2 reads YSYEKL. CDR3 coding DNA: TGCGCCAGCAGCCAGATTGAGGAAAAACTGTTTTTT. Translation gives CASSQIEEKLFF.